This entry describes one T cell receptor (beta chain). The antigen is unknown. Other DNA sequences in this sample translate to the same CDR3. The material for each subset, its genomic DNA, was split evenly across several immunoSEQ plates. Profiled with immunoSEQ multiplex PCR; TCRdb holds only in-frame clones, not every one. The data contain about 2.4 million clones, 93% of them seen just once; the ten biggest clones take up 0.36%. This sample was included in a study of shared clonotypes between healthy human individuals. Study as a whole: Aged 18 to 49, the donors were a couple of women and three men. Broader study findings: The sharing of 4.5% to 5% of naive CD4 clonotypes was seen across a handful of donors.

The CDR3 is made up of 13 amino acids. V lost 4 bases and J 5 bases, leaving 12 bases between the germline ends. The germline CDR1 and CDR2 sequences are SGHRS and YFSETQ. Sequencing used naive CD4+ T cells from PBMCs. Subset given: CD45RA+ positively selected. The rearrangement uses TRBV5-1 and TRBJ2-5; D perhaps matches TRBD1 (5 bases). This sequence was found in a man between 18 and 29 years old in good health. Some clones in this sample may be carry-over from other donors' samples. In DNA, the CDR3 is TGCGCCAGCAGCCTTGGGGCCGGGGAGACCCAGTACTTC. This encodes CASSLGAGETQYF.